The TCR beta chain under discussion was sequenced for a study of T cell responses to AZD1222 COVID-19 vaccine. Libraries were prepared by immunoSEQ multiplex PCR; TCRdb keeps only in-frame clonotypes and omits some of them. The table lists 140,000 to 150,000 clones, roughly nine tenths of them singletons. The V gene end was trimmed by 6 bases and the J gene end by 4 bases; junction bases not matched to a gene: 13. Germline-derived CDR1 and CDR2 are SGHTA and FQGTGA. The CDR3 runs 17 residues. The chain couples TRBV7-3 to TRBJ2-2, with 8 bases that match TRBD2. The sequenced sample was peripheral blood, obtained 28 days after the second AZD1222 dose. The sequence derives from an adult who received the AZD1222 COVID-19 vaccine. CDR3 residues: CASSSTRAGGSTGELFF. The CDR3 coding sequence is TGTGCCAGCAGTTCGACACGGGCGGGAGGTTCCACCGGGGAGCTGTTTTTT. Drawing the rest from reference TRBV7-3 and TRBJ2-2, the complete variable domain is GAGVSQTPSNKVTEKGKYVELRCDPISGHTALYWYRQSLGQGPEFLIYFQGTGAADDSGLPNDRFFAVRPEGSVSTLKIQRTERGDSAVYLCASSSTRAGGSTGELFFGEGSRLTVL.